There are a few counts of the clone carrying this T cell receptor beta chain. The CDR3 is 14 amino acids. Trimming shortened V by 6 bases and J by 10 bases, and 19 bases separated the two germline ends. Germline CDR1 is MNHEY and CDR2 is SVGAGI. The data belong to a study of blood T cell repertoires in COVID-19. Study information: Sample material is recorded as cDNA or gDNA derived from T cells, B-cell-depleted T cells, or PBMCs.

The method was immunoSEQ multiplex PCR; TCRdb's version includes in-frame clones alone and lacks a portion of them. The table shows about 340,000 clones, with over 70% occurring only once. The chain couples TRBV6-5 to TRBJ2-1; D perhaps matches TRBD2 (5 bases). This sequence was found in a woman between 50 and 59 years old with COVID-19, enrolled during active disease. Sequencing was performed on peripheral blood. The CDR3 nucleotides are TGTGCCAGCAGCGCAAGGGAGAGTCAGCTAGAGCAGTTCTTC. Its protein product is CASSARESQLEQFF.